These 32 T cell receptor beta chains share one sample of origin, sequenced in a study of T cell changes during pregnancy in multiple sclerosis. The table came from immunoSEQ multiplex PCR; TCRdb's copy has only in-frame clones and leaves some out. The sample lists around 47,000 clones, roughly 96% seen once, with approximately 1% in the top ten. The material was peripheral blood, obtained in the second trimester of pregnancy. These receptors all come from a female donor with multiple sclerosis, enrolled in a pregnancy study.

The CDR3 DNA follows: TGTGCCAGCAGCTTAGAAGAGGTAACCTACGAGCAGTACTTC. Amino acid sequence: CASSLEEVTYEQYF. The J gene is TRBJ2-7, the V gene TRBV7-6, with D unclear. Germline CDR1 is SGHVS and CDR2 is FNYEAQ. The length of the CDR3 is 14 residues. V was shortened by 1 base and J by 2 bases, with 9 bases between the two germline ends.

The J gene is TRBJ2-5, the V gene TRBV19, with a weak D call TRBD2 (6 bases). V shed 5 bases and J shed 0 bases, with 19 bases lying between them. This CDR3 region has 17 residues. Germline V gene sequence: CDR1 LNHDA, CDR2 SQIVND (reference sequence). The CDR3, as DNA: TGTGCCAGTAGTTTGCGGACCGGGAGCCAGTACCAAGAGACCCAGTACTTC. Translation gives CASSLRTGSQYQETQYF.

The CDR3 DNA reads as TGTGCCAGCAGCCGGGCGGGAAACACTGAAGCTTTCTTT. This sequence encodes CASSRAGNTEAFF. The J gene is TRBJ1-1, the V gene TRBV4-2; unclear D gene. Trimming cost V 4 bases and J 2 bases, with 8 bases left between them. Germline lookup yields CDR1 LGHNA and CDR2 YNFKEQ. The CDR3 totals 13 residues.

This chain links TRBV4-3 with TRBJ1-4, with 7 nucleotides matching TRBD1. The CDR3 runs 14 residues. V trimming: 4 bases; J trimming: 4 bases; junction bases outside the gene matches: 3. Germline loops: CDR1 LGHNA, CDR2 YSLEER. The CDR3 loop is CASSRDSFNEKLFF. Written as DNA, the CDR3 is TGCGCCAGCAGCCGGGACAGCTTTAATGAAAAACTGTTTTTT.

This clone was observed a single time. This sequence joins TRBV29-1 and TRBJ2-1, with TRBD2 as a possible D gene (7 bases). Germline values: CDR1 SQVTM, CDR2 ANQGSEA. V gave up 7 bases and J gave up 12 bases, with 16 bases separating them. This CDR3 comprises 11 residues. The CDR3 protein is CSANREGRQFF. The CDR3 DNA follows: TGCAGCGCCAACAGGGAGGGGAGGCAGTTCTTC.

The rearrangement uses TRBV5-1 and TRBJ2-7, with 9 bases fitting TRBD1. The CDR3 covers 15 residues. The junction had 6 bases not matched to a gene; V was cut back by 3 bases and J by 2 bases. Germline loops: CDR1 SGHRS, CDR2 YFSETQ. This CDR3 is CASSSGQGQPYEQYF. In nucleotides, the CDR3 is TGCGCCAGCAGCTCGGGACAGGGTCAACCCTACGAGCAGTACTTC.

The chain employs TRBV5-4 and TRBJ2-5, with 9 bases fitting TRBD1. With 4 bases clipped from V and 5 bases from J, the junction kept 9 bases outside the gene matches. The CDR3 has 15 residues. Germline assignment: CDR1 SGHNT and CDR2 YYREEE (reference sequence). As DNA, the CDR3 is TGTGCCAGCAGCCAGAGTAGGACAGGGGTCGAGACCCAGTACTTC. It specifies CASSQSRTGVETQYF.

This chain connects TRBV2 to TRBJ2-7, with D tentatively TRBD2 (5 bases). Germline lookup yields CDR1 SNHLY and CDR2 FYNNEI. CDR3 length: 14 residues. Trimming removed 6 bases at V and 2 bases at J, with 14 bases between. CDR3 loop: CASRLGGPAYEQYF. The CDR3 coding sequence is TGTGCCAGCAGGCTCGGAGGACCGGCCTACGAGCAGTACTTC.

The J gene is TRBJ2-3, the V gene TRBV4-2, with 7 bases that match TRBD1. The CDR3 totals 19 residues. From germline, CDR1 is LGHNA and CDR2 YNFKEQ. Trimming cost V 3 bases and J 0 bases; bases outside gene matches: 15. The CDR3 DNA reads as TGTGCCAGCAGCCACACCTGGATGGGACAGCTTAAGAGCACAGATACGCAGTATTTT. Translated: CASSHTWMGQLKSTDTQYF.

This chain links TRBV7-2 with TRBJ1-1, with D possibly matching TRBD1 (6 bases). Trimming shortened V by 4 bases and J by 5 bases, and 20 bases separated the two germline ends. This CDR3 contains 16 residues. Per germline, CDR1 SGHTA and CDR2 FQGNSA. The CDR3 sequence: CASSSPRKGGQTEAFF. The CDR3 nucleotides are TGTGCCAGCAGCTCTCCTCGGAAAGGGGGACAAACTGAAGCTTTCTTT.

CDR3 residues: CASSYLAGGPNEQFF. CDR3 DNA: TGTGCCAGCAGTTATCTAGCGGGGGGGCCGAATGAGCAGTTCTTC. The rearrangement uses TRBV7-6 and TRBJ2-1; the match to TRBD2 covers 12 bases. Trimming took 6 bases from V and 7 from J; bases not matched to a gene: 7. This CDR3 contains 15 residues. Germline CDR1 SGHVS, CDR2 FNYEAQ.

The chain employs TRBV7-3 and TRBJ2-1; 7 bases are shared with TRBD2. CDR1 and CDR2 from the germline V gene are SGHTA and FQGTGA. V was clipped by 0 bases and J by 9 bases; unmatched bases: 11. CDR3 length: 16 residues. CDR3 in amino acids: CASSLTDQGGWTEQFF. CDR3 DNA sequence: TGTGCCAGCAGCTTAACGGACCAGGGAGGGTGGACTGAGCAGTTCTTC.

The rearrangement joins TRBV4-2 to TRBJ2-1, with no clear D. Germline CDR1 and CDR2: LGHNA and YNFKEQ. The CDR3 length is 15 residues. V shed 4 bases and J shed 0 bases, with 10 bases lying between them. CDR3 in amino acids: CASSLAESSYNEQFF. DNA for the CDR3: TGTGCCAGCAGCCTAGCAGAGAGCTCCTACAATGAGCAGTTCTTC.

The CDR3 sequence: CASSLLTSGTANTGELFF. The DNA of the CDR3 is TGTGCCAGCAGTCTTCTTACTAGCGGGACCGCGAACACCGGGGAGCTGTTTTTT. The rearrangement links TRBV27 to TRBJ2-2; 10 positions agree with TRBD2. This CDR3 is 18 amino acids long. From germline, CDR1 is MNHEY and CDR2 SMNVEV (reference sequence). The V gene end was trimmed by 5 bases and the J gene end by 0 bases; junction bases not matched to a gene: 9.

The chain recombines TRBV5-1 with TRBJ2-2; the match to TRBD2 covers 11 bases. Germline V lookup: CDR1 SGHRS, CDR2 YFSETQ. The CDR3 is 17 amino acids. The V segment lost 0 bases and the J segment 2 bases; nucleotides outside the gene matches: 3. CDR3 sequence (DNA): TGCGCCAGCAGCTTGGATAGCGGGAGGGCCAACACCGGGGAGCTGTTTTTT. It is translated as CASSLDSGRANTGELFF.

The chain is built from TRBV29-1 and TRBJ2-4; 9 nucleotides line up with TRBD2. J gave up 4 bases and V 2 bases, and 12 bases lay outside the gene matches. This CDR3 is 17 amino acids long. Germline V gives CDR1 SQVTM, CDR2 ANQGSEA. The CDR3 region is CSVETPLAAGGKNIQYF. As DNA, the CDR3 is TGCAGCGTTGAAACTCCCTTAGCGGCGGGAGGGAAAAACATTCAGTACTTC. Based on the CDR3 plus reference TRBV29-1 and TRBJ2-4, the full variable domain is SAVISQKPSRDICQRGTSLTIQCQVDSQVTMMFWYRQQPGQSLTLIATANQGSEATYESGFVIDKFPISRPNLTFSTLTVSNMSPEDSSIYLCSVETPLAAGGKNIQYFGAGTRLSVL.

The rearrangement joins TRBV28 to TRBJ2-7; D may be TRBD1 (6 bases). There are 15 residues in the CDR3. V shed 5 bases and J shed 5 bases, with 19 bases lying between them. Germline V gene sequence: CDR1 MDHEN, CDR2 SYDVKM. CDR3 sequence: CASSVQGPLGDEQYF. The DNA for the CDR3 is TGTGCCAGCAGTGTCCAGGGGCCCCTCGGGGACGAGCAGTACTTC.

The rearrangement uses TRBV7-2 and TRBJ2-1; no firm D call. This CDR3 region has 14 residues. V was trimmed by 3 bases and J by 4 bases, leaving 10 bases between them. Per germline, CDR1 SGHTA and CDR2 FQGNSA. CDR3 sequence: CASSFGPEYNEQFF. The CDR3 bases are TGTGCCAGCAGCTTCGGTCCCGAATACAATGAGCAGTTCTTC. Complete variable domain (other parts from reference TRBV7-2 and TRBJ2-1): GAGVSQSPSNKVTEKGKDVELRCDPISGHTALYWYRQSLGQGLEFLIYFQGNSAPDKSGLPSDRFSAERTGGSVSTLTIQRTQQEDSAVYLCASSFGPEYNEQFFGPGTRLTVL.

The V and J genes are TRBV30 and TRBJ2-4; no reliable D call. The germline CDR1 and CDR2 sequences are GTSNPN and SVGIG (reference sequence). The ends were cut back, 3 bases at V and 4 bases at J, with 7 bases in the middle. The length of the CDR3 is 12 residues. CDR3 nucleotide sequence: TGTGCCTGGAGCGGCAGGAAAAACATTCAGTACTTC. Amino acid sequence: CAWSGRKNIQYF.

The chain links TRBV13 to TRBJ1-1; D perhaps matches TRBD1 (6 bases). Trimming removed 3 bases from V and 7 bases from J, with 15 bases in between. Germline values: CDR1 PRHDT, CDR2 FYEKMQ (reference sequence). This CDR3 has 14 residues. The DNA for the CDR3 is TGTGCCAGCAGCTTCGACAGGCCGCAGATTGAAGCTTTCTTT. Translated: CASSFDRPQIEAFF.

V gene TRBV7-2 combines with J gene TRBJ1-6; D may be TRBD1 (6 bases). This CDR3 spans 15 amino acids. The germline V gene has CDR1 SGHTA and CDR2 FQGNSA. Trimming took off 5 bases at V and 0 bases at J, with 8 bases between the two ends. This CDR3 is CASSMDSSYNSPLHF. The CDR3 nucleotides are TGTGCCAGCAGCATGGACAGCTCCTATAATTCACCCCTCCACTTT.

This clone appeared a single time. V and J are TRBV5-4 and TRBJ1-2, with 10 bases aligning to TRBD1. Germline CDR1 is SGHNT and CDR2 is YYREEE (reference sequence). V trimming: 4 bases; J trimming: 6 bases; junction bases outside the gene matches: 6. The CDR3 sequence is 14 residues long. The DNA for the CDR3 is TGTGCCAGCAGCCCGGACAGGGGGAGGGATGGCTACACCTTC. It yields the protein CASSPDRGRDGYTF.

DNA of the CDR3: TGTGCCAGCAGCTTAATCGCGCTTTACACAGATACGCAGTATTTT. Protein sequence: CASSLIALYTDTQYF. The J gene is TRBJ2-3, the V gene TRBV7-9; D uncertain. CDR3 length: 15 residues. V lost 2 bases, J lost 2 bases, and 11 bases lay in between. Looked up from germline, CDR1 is SEHNR and CDR2 is FQNEAQ (reference sequence).

The chain uses TRBV5-4 and TRBJ2-5; 11 bases align to TRBD2. CDR1 is SGHNT and CDR2 is YYREEE in the germline V gene (reference sequence). The length of the CDR3 is 15 residues. Unmatched junction bases numbered 6, after V lost 4 bases and J lost 4 bases. The CDR3 region is CASSQNSGRAETQYF. Written as DNA, the CDR3 is TGTGCCAGCAGCCAAAATAGCGGGAGGGCAGAGACCCAGTACTTC.

This chain connects TRBV28 to TRBJ2-7; 7 nucleotides align to TRBD1. J lost 4 bases, V lost 7 bases, and 10 bases had no gene match. Germline CDR1 reads MDHEN; CDR2 reads SYDVKM. The CDR3 has 14 amino acids. The CDR3 DNA is TGTGCCAGCAATTATTGGACAGGAGCGTACGAGCAGTACTTC. It is translated as CASNYWTGAYEQYF.

The chain recombines TRBV5-1 with TRBJ2-5; weak D call: TRBD1 (5 bases). Trimming took off 0 bases at V and 3 bases at J, with 6 bases between the two ends. The CDR3 length is 13 residues. Germline loops: CDR1 SGHRS, CDR2 YFSETQ. The CDR3 DNA reads TGCGCCAGCAGCTTGGAGACAGAAGAGACCCAGTACTTC. Amino acids: CASSLETEETQYF.

CDR3 DNA sequence: TGTGCCAGCAGTACGAACCCAGGGGGGTACGACGAGCAGTACTTC. Translation gives CASSTNPGGYDEQYF. The rearrangement uses TRBV6-1 and TRBJ2-7; possibly TRBD1 for D (7 bases). V dropped 5 bases and J dropped 5 bases, with 19 bases sitting between them. Germline V CDR1 and CDR2: MNHNS, SASEGT. The CDR3 extends over 15 amino acids.

J is TRBJ1-3 and V is TRBV4-2; weak D call: TRBD1 (6 bases). With 4 bases removed from V and 3 bases from J, the gap between germline ends came to 13 bases. Per germline, CDR1 LGHNA and CDR2 YNFKEQ. CDR3 length: 15 residues. For the CDR3, the DNA is TGTGCCAGCAGCCGGGTATTAGGGGGTGGAAACACCATATATTTT. Protein product: CASSRVLGGGNTIYF.

The chain has TRBV2 and TRBJ2-1, with 10 bases matching TRBD2. V lost 5 bases, J lost 4 bases, and 8 bases stayed unmatched. The CDR3 sequence is 16 residues long. From germline, CDR1 is SNHLY and CDR2 FYNNEI. In nucleotides, the CDR3 is TGTGCCAGCAGTCCAAGCGGGAGGGGGCGATACAATGAGCAGTTCTTC. Residues: CASSPSGRGRYNEQFF.

The chain employs TRBV9 and TRBJ1-3; D remains ambiguous. CDR1 SGDLS and CDR2 YYNGEE come from the germline V gene. The CDR3 has 15 residues. Trimming left V 2 bases short and J 6 bases short, with 15 bases between. The CDR3 sequence is CASSVSGVPINTIYF. The DNA of the CDR3 is TGTGCCAGCAGCGTCTCCGGGGTCCCGATAAACACCATATATTTT.

This chain connects TRBV7-9 to TRBJ1-1; 7 nucleotides line up with TRBD1. Germline V gene lookup returns CDR1 SEHNR and CDR2 FQNEAQ (reference sequence). J was trimmed by 7 bases and V by 5 bases; bases with no gene match: 4. The CDR3 has 12 amino acids. CDR3 nucleotides: TGTGCCAGCAGCCACGGGACAGTTGAAGCTTTCTTT. Translated: CASSHGTVEAFF.

The V and J genes are TRBV5-1 and TRBJ2-5; the D gene is possibly TRBD2 (6 bases). Trimming cost V 0 bases and J 5 bases, with 11 bases left between them. CDR1 and CDR2 from the germline V gene are SGHRS and YFSETQ. The CDR3 sequence is 14 residues long. CDR3 amino acids: CASSLGDSLETQYF. The CDR3 DNA reads as TGCGCCAGCAGCTTGGGGGACTCACTGGAGACCCAGTACTTC.